The TCR beta chain described here comes from a study of blood T cell repertoires in COVID-19. At the level of the study: Acute and convalescent COVID-19 samples came from the United States, Italy and Spain. The analysed material was cDNA or gDNA that came from T cells, B-cell-depleted T cells, or PBMCs.

The CDR3 is 17 residues long. CDR1 and CDR2 from the germline V gene are SNHLY and FYNNEI. Trimming shortened V by 3 bases and J by 4 bases, and 19 bases separated the two germline ends. Methods used by the authors: Estimates of nucleated cell counts were drawn from the amplification of reference gene primers. Clones were read by immunoSEQ multiplex PCR, and TCRdb kept only the in-frame ones, dropping some. V and J calls and clone size are copied from that table; D and trimming were computed from the DNA. The table shows more than 150,000 clones, with 75% to 85% occurring only once. Seattle cases were enrolled at active infection and followed longitudinally.

The source material was peripheral blood. The receptor was isolated from a woman of 80 years or more with COVID-19, enrolled during active disease. The J gene is TRBJ1-5, the V gene TRBV2; D remains unclear. The CDR3 protein is CASSDGGSLIINQPQHF. The DNA for the CDR3 is TGTGCCAGCAGTGATGGTGGCTCCCTTATCATAAATCAGCCCCAGCATTTT.